This passage covers 5 T cell receptor beta chains from one sample sequenced in a study of cytomegalovirus exposure and HLA in healthy donors. PCR involved 60 Vbeta and 13 Jbeta primers. Method: immunoSEQ multiplex PCR; TCRdb's copy keeps in-frame clones and lacks some. The data hold under 200,000 clones, with around four fifths observed a single time. The specimen was PBMCs. Receptor source: a man aged 25-40 years in good health and CMV-seronegative.

This sequence joins TRBV29-1 and TRBJ2-7, with a tentative D call TRBD1 (5 bases). Trimming took off 5 bases at V and 2 bases at J, with 10 bases between the two ends. Germline lookup yields CDR1 SQVTM and CDR2 ANQGSEA. The CDR3 spans 12 residues. The CDR3 here is CSVSRAPYEQYF. The CDR3, as DNA: TGCAGCGTTAGCAGGGCGCCCTACGAGCAGTACTTC.

This clone was recorded a few times. The chain combines TRBV19 with TRBJ2-3; possibly TRBD2 for D (6 bases). Trimming stripped 9 bases from V and 8 bases from J, with 15 bases between. Per germline, CDR1 LNHDA and CDR2 SQIVND (reference sequence). This CDR3 is 12 amino acids long. The CDR3 DNA is TGTGCCAGGGGGCACTCCGGGGGTACGCAGTATTTT. Amino acid sequence: CARGHSGGTQYF.

This clone was seen just once. The CDR3: CAWDRDRESYEQYF. The CDR3 region has the DNA TGTGCCTGGGACCGGGACAGGGAATCCTACGAGCAGTACTTC. This chain links TRBV30 with TRBJ2-7, with TRBD1 identical over 9 bases. Germline-derived CDR1 and CDR2 are GTSNPN and SVGIG (reference sequence). Unmatched junction bases numbered 6, after V lost 5 bases and J lost 1 base. The CDR3 covers 14 residues.

This clone has just a few counts. The V and J genes are TRBV21-1 and TRBJ2-1; TRBD2 was called by the table and not checked on the DNA. TRBV21-1 is designated a pseudogene. CDR3 length equals 17 residues. Here the CDR3 DNA reads TGTGCCAGCAGCAAAGCCCATCTTAAAAACGGCTACAATGAGCAGTTCTTC. Its translation is CASSKAHLKNGYNEQFF.

This chain uses TRBV9 with TRBJ2-1; TRBD1 matches 7 bases. This CDR3 is 12 amino acids long. Germline lookup yields CDR1 SGDLS and CDR2 YYNGEE. V lost 5 bases, J lost 10 bases, and 6 bases stayed unmatched. CDR3 sequence: CASSLTGQEQFF. CDR3 in DNA: TGTGCCAGCAGTTTAACGGGACAGGAGCAGTTCTTC.